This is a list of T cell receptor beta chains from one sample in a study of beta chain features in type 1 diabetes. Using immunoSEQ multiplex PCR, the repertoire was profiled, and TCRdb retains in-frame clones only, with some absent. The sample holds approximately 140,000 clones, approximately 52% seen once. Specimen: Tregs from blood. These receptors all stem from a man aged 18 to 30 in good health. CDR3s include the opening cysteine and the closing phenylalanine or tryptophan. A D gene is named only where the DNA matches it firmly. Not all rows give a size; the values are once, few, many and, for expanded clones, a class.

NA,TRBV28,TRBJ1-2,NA,CASSLPHNYGYTF,TGTGCCAGCAGTTTACCCCATAACTATGGCTACACCTTC
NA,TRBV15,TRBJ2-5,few,CATSRDAGTQETQYF,TGTGCCACCAGCAGAGATGCAGGGACTCAAGAGACCCAGTACTTC
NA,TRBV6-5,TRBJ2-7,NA,CASSSPARRGDEQYF,TGTGCCAGCAGTTCCCCCGCACGCAGGGGTGACGAGCAGTACTTC
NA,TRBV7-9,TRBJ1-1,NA,CASSLSGAEAFF,TGTGCCAGCAGCCTTTCGGGGGCTGAAGCTTTCTTT
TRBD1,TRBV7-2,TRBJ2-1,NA,CASSKRDRGLDEQFF,TGTGCCAGCAGCAAACGGGACAGGGGTTTGGATGAGCAGTTCTTC
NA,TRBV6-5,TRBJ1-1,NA,CASRRPVGNTEAFF,TGTGCCAGCAGGCGGCCAGTAGGTAACACTGAAGCTTTCTTT
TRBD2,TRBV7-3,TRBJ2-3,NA,CASSGRGLGTDTQYF,TGTGCCAGCAGTGGTCGAGGACTAGGGACAGATACGCAGTATTTT
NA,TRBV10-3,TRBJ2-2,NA,CAISEPGRIGVTGELFF,TGTGCCATCAGTGAACCAGGGAGGATCGGTGTAACCGGGGAGCTGTTTTTT
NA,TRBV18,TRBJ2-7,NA,CASSPQGRREYF,TGTGCCAGCTCACCACAGGGGCGGAGAGAGTACTTC
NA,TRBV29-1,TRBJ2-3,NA,CSVDTYTDTQYF,TGCAGCGTTGACACCTACACAGATACGCAGTATTTT
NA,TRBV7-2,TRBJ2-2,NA,CASSLYTGELFF,TGTGCCAGCAGCCTGTACACCGGGGAGCTGTTTTTT
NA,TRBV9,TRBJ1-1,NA,CASSPRTAGDTEAFF,TGTGCCAGCAGCCCAAGGACAGCCGGGGACACTGAAGCTTTCTTT
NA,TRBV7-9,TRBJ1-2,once,CASSLAGGDYGYTF,TGTGCCAGCAGCTTAGCTGGGGGGGACTATGGCTACACCTTC
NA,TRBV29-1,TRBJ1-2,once,CSVKWDIGLYGYTF,TGCAGCGTTAAGTGGGACATTGGATTATATGGCTACACCTTC
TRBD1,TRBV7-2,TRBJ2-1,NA,CASSFDRGGYNEQFF,TGTGCCAGCAGCTTTGACAGGGGTGGGTACAATGAGCAGTTCTTC
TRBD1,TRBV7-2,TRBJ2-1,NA,CASSSRTGAQFF,TGTGCCAGCAGCTCACGGACAGGGGCGCAGTTCTTC
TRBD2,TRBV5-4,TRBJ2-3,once,CASSLDLAGGPDTQYF,TGTGCCAGCAGCTTGGACTTGGCGGGGGGGCCAGATACGCAGTATTTT
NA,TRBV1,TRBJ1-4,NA,CTNGTADEKLFF,TGCACCAACGGGACAGCCGATGAAAAACTGTTTTTT
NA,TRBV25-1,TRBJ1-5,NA,CASRSWGGSNQPQHF,TGTGCCAGCAGGAGCTGGGGAGGTAGCAATCAGCCCCAGCATTTT
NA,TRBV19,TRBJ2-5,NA,CASSSPPGYQYF,TGTGCCAGTAGTTCGCCTCCGGGGTACCAGTACTTC
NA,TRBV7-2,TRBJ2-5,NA,CASSPPQRWQETQYF,TGTGCCAGCAGCCCACCCCAGCGATGGCAAGAGACCCAGTACTTC
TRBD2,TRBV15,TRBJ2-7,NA,CATRTLAGLAGGHEQYF,TGTGCCACCAGGACTCTTGCTGGGCTAGCGGGGGGCCACGAGCAGTACTTC
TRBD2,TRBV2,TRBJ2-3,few,CASRPSSGVSQYF,TGTGCCAGCAGACCAAGTAGCGGGGTATCGCAGTATTTT
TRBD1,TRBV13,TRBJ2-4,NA,CASSFKDRPIQYF,TGTGCCAGCAGCTTCAAGGACAGGCCTATTCAGTACTTC
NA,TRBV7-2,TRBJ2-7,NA,CASCEEGRSYEQYF,TGTGCCAGCTGCGAGGAGGGCCGCTCCTACGAGCAGTACTTC
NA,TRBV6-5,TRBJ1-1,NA,CASSYSFSYTEAFF,TGTGCCAGCAGTTACTCGTTCTCTTACACTGAAGCTTTCTTT
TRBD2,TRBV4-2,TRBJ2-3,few,CASSQGLAVATDTQYF,TGTGCCAGCAGCCAAGGACTAGCGGTCGCCACAGATACGCAGTATTTT
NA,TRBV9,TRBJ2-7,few,CASSVTGNRFYEQYF,TGTGCCAGCAGCGTAACAGGCAATCGATTCTACGAGCAGTACTTC
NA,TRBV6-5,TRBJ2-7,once,CASSSGQTNEQYF,TGTGCCAGCAGTTCTGGACAGACGAACGAGCAGTACTTC
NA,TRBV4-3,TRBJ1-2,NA,CASSQAWQGNYGYTF,TGCGCCAGCAGCCAAGCTTGGCAGGGAAACTATGGCTACACCTTC
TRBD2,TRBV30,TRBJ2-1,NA,CAWGGLASSYNEQFF,TGTGCCTGGGGGGGACTAGCGTCTTCCTACAATGAGCAGTTCTTC
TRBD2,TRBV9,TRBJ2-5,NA,CASSTRGGYQETQYF,TGTGCCAGCAGTACGCGGGGGGGCTACCAAGAGACCCAGTACTTC
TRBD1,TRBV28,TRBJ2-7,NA,CASRGQFYEQYF,TGTGCCAGCAGGGGACAGTTTTACGAGCAGTACTTC
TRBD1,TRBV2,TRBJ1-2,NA,CASKVTGGWSNYGYTF,TGTGCCAGCAAAGTGACAGGGGGCTGGTCTAACTATGGCTACACCTTC
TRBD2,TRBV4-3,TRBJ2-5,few,CASSQDHGGRATFLLETQYF,TGCGCCAGCAGCCAAGATCATGGCGGGAGGGCGACTTTTTTGTTAGAGACCCAGTACTTC
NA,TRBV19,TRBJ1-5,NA,CASTSWGGSQPQHF,TGTGCCAGCACCTCCTGGGGGGGCAGTCAGCCCCAGCATTTT
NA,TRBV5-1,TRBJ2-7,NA,CASSLEQGFEQYF,TGCGCCAGCAGCTTGGAGCAGGGATTCGAGCAGTACTTC
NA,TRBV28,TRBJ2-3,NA,CASSPPGTDGQKRYF,TGTGCCAGCAGCCCTCCCGGGACTGACGGCCAAAAACGGTATTTT
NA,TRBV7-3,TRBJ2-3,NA,CASSPTGNTDTQYF,TGTGCCAGCAGCCCTACAGGGAATACAGATACGCAGTATTTT
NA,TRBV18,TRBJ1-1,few,CASSPGGIRSTEAFF,TGTGCCAGCTCACCAGGGGGGATAAGGAGCACTGAAGCTTTCTTT
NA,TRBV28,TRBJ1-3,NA,CASSFAAGSGNTIYF,TGTGCCAGCAGTTTCGCGGCGGGCTCTGGAAACACCATATATTTT
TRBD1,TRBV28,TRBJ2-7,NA,CASSSFGTGAVEQYF,TGTGCCAGCTCTTCCTTCGGGACAGGGGCGGTCGAGCAGTACTTC
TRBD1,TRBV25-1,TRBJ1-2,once,CASSALDRENYGYTF,TGTGCCAGCAGTGCATTGGACAGGGAGAACTATGGCTACACCTTC